This is a list of T cell receptor beta chains from one sample in a study of CD8 T cells in ankylosing spondylitis. TCRdb re-called the 5' RACE reads with MiXCR, one entry per CDR3 protein. The table records tens of thousands of distinct CDR3 sequences, more than 3% of them present only once. Material for sequencing was blood, either unsorted or a sorted T cell fraction (not recorded which). These receptors were collected from a female donor with ankylosing spondylitis or in good health (not recorded which). Each CDR3 is given without its conserved first and last residue. The size field is filled for only some rows; it gives once, few, many or a size class.

V,J,size,CDR3
TRBV9,TRBJ1-3,many,ASSRTGQGNTIY
TRBV9,TRBJ1-2,.,ASSVGGPYGYT
TRBV9,TRBJ2-5,many,ASSPGQGSETQY
TRBV9,TRBJ1-2,many,ASSVGSTFINNYGYT
TRBV9,TRBJ2-2,many,ASSVLTSPSIANTGELF
TRBV9,TRBJ2-5,.,ASSVGDTAVQETQY
TRBV9,TRBJ1-2,many,ASSKRGVDYGYT
TRBV9,TRBJ2-1,many,ASARTSGGDEQF
TRBV9,TRBJ2-3,few,ASSGLGASTDTQY
TRBV9,TRBJ2-3,few,ASSVGPTSGATDTQY
TRBV9,TRBJ1-3,many,ASSVTGGKGDTIY
TRBV6-4,TRBJ1-6,few,ASNQTGVYNSPLH
TRBV9,TRBJ1-1,many,ASSGRGRTPPEAF
TRBV9,TRBJ2-3,many,ASSVTSGKDTQY
TRBV9,TRBJ2-2,many,ASSAGPFANTGELF
TRBV9,TRBJ2-2,many,ASSGGRRRGAAQNTGELF
TRBV9,TRBJ1-5,many,ASSAGQEPWQPQH
TRBV9,TRBJ1-5,many,ASSAGDQPQH
TRBV9,TRBJ1-1,many,ASSQGLNTEAF
TRBV9,TRBJ2-1,many,ASSVEGRWDNEQF
TRBV9,TRBJ2-2,many,ASSVEWGTNTGELF
TRBV9,TRBJ2-3,.,ASSLRTSGGTSTDTQY